This TCR beta chain was profiled in a study of human T cells and chemical hapten exposure. At the level of the study: Yields of TCR per sample differed, chiefly owing to small differences in pooled library volume. Study-wide results and caveats: Sensitizing to DPC left TCRs with a frequency above 1 in 1000 unaltered.

Described time point: healthy volunteer bleed at 2 weeks. Sequencing started from total RNA isolated from unfractionated whole blood. V lost 6 bases and J lost 9; bases outside the gene matches: 11. CDR1 and CDR2 (germline): DFQATT, SNEGSKA (reference sequence). The CDR3 contains 14 residues. The study used a library that attached unique molecular identifiers to individual cDNA molecules. TCRdb re-called the RACE reads with MiXCR, one entry per CDR3 protein. The sample carries tens of thousands of distinct CDR3 sequences, 3.5% to 4.5% recorded once. This clonotype was found many times. No antigen is known for it.

The rearrangement links TRBV20-1 to TRBJ1-5; TRBD1 agrees at 10 bases. This clonotype was sampled from a female donor in good health. Some clones in this sample may be carry-over from other donors' samples. The sample was whole blood. CDR3 protein: CSARGQGLILPQHF. CDR3 DNA sequence: TGCAGTGCCCGGGGACAGGGGCTAATCTTGCCCCAGCATTTT.